These T cell receptor beta chains were read from a single sample in a study of blood T cell repertoires in COVID-19. Method: immunoSEQ multiplex PCR; TCRdb's copy keeps in-frame clones and lacks some. The sample holds 65,000 to 90,000 clones; about 90% are singletons and the top ten take under 6%. Sequenced input: peripheral blood. Source of these receptors: a human donor in a cohort sampled during active COVID-19. CDR3s include the opening cysteine and the closing phenylalanine or tryptophan. The D gene is left open where the match is weak. Clone size appears in some rows only: once, few, many, or a class for an expanded clone.

>NA|TRBJ2-6|NA|TRBV6-5
TGTGCCAGCGTCGGGAGCTCTGGGGCCAACGTCCTGACTTTC
CASVGSSGANVLTF
>NA|TRBJ1-2|NA|TRBV15
TGTGCCACCAGCAGTCCACTGGGACTTTTCTATGGCTACACCTTC
CATSSPLGLFYGYTF
>NA|TRBJ2-5|TRBD1|TRBV9
TGTGCCAGCAGCGACAGGGGGCGCGAACAAGAGACCCAGTACTTC
CASSDRGREQETQYF
>few|TRBJ1-1|NA|TRBV6-5
TGTGCCAGCAGTTACTCGAGGGAGGGCACTGAAGCTTTCTTT
CASSYSREGTEAFF
>NA|TRBJ2-3|NA|TRBV7-8
TGTGCCAGCAGCTTAGCGGGGGGGCGGGTGCCAGATACGCAGTATTTT
CASSLAGGRVPDTQYF
>NA|TRBJ1-1|NA|TRBV6-5
TGTGCCAGCAGTTACTCTGGTAGGGGGTACACTGAAGCTTTCTTT
CASSYSGRGYTEAFF
>NA|TRBJ2-7|TRBD2|TRBV5-1
TGCGCCAGCAGCTTGATGCTGGGGGCGGGGGGGATCTCCTACGAGCAGTACTTC
CASSLMLGAGGISYEQYF
>NA|TRBJ2-7|NA|TRBV27
TGTGCCAGCAGTCCCCGCGGGGCCGTCTCCTACGAGCAGTACTTC
CASSPRGAVSYEQYF
>few|TRBJ1-5|NA|TRBV7-9
TGTGCCAGCAGCGGCGAGCAGGTTGGCCAGCCCCAGCATTTT
CASSGEQVGQPQHF
>NA|TRBJ1-5|TRBD1|TRBV4-3
TGCGCCAGCAGCCAAGGGACAGGGAGCAATCAGCCCCAGCATTTT
CASSQGTGSNQPQHF
>NA|TRBJ1-5|TRBD1|TRBV12-5
TGTGCTAGTTCAGGACAGGGTAAAGGAGGCAATCAGCCCCAGCATTTT
CASSGQGKGGNQPQHF
>NA|TRBJ2-3|TRBD1|TRBV11-3
TGTGCCAGCAGCCACAGGGGGGTGAAAGATACGCAGTATTTT
CASSHRGVKDTQYF
>NA|TRBJ2-5|TRBD2|TRBV7-8
TGTGCCAGCAGCCCAAACGGCGTGAGGAGCGGGGGGAAAGAGACCCAGTACTTC
CASSPNGVRSGGKETQYF
>NA|TRBJ1-5|TRBD1|TRBV5-6
TGTGCCAGCAGCCATTGGACAGGCAACGGCAATCAGCCCCAGCATTTT
CASSHWTGNGNQPQHF
>once|TRBJ2-5|NA|TRBV7-2
TGTGCCAGCAGCTTAGGGGGGGTCGCAGAGACCCAGTACTTC
CASSLGGVAETQYF
>NA|TRBJ2-3|NA|TRBV7-6
TGTGCCAGCAGCCCAAGACAGGCGGTCGGGGCAGATACGCAGTATTTT
CASSPRQAVGADTQYF
>NA|TRBJ2-5|TRBD1|TRBV5-1
TGCGCCAGCAGGACAGGGGAAGAGACCCAGTACTTC
CASRTGEETQYF
>NA|TRBJ2-1|TRBD1|TRBV19
TGTGCCAGTAGAGGGGTCTTAGGGACAGACTACAATGAGCAGTTCTTC
CASRGVLGTDYNEQFF
>NA|TRBJ1-4|TRBD1|TRBV18
TGTGCCAGCTGCGCCCGACAGGGTTTACATGAAAAACTGTTTTTT
CASCARQGLHEKLFF
>NA|TRBJ2-3|NA|TRBV5-1
TGCGCCAGCAGCCCAACAGGAACAGATACGCAGTATTTT
CASSPTGTDTQYF
>NA|TRBJ2-7|NA|TRBV6-5
TGTGCCAGCAGTTACTCTCCCGGGGTTTCGAGCGAGCAGTACTTC
CASSYSPGVSSEQYF
>NA|TRBJ1-6|TRBD1|TRBV7-8
TGTGCCAGCACGAGGAGACAGGGTGCTTCACCCCTCCACTTT
CASTRRQGASPLHF
>NA|TRBJ1-2|TRBD1|TRBV7-8
TGTGCCAGCAGCTTAAAAGGGACAGGGAGCATCCATGGCTACACCTTC
CASSLKGTGSIHGYTF
>NA|TRBJ2-3|NA|TRBV6-5
TGTGCCAGCAGTTACTCGCAGGGCTCAGATACGCAGTATTTT
CASSYSQGSDTQYF
>NA|TRBJ2-1|TRBD2|TRBV5-4
TGTGCCAGCAGCCCCGGTGGTAGCGGGGGGGCTAAGAACTACAATGAGCAGTTCTTC
CASSPGGSGGAKNYNEQFF
>NA|TRBJ1-5|NA|TRBV7-2
TGTGCCAGCAGCCTCCAGGGACACCACACCATGGGTCAGCCCCAGCATTTT
CASSLQGHHTMGQPQHF
>NA|TRBJ2-1|NA|TRBV6-2/TRBV6-3
TGTGCCAGCAGTTACTATCAGGGAACCTACAATGAGCAGTTCTTC
CASSYYQGTYNEQFF
>NA|TRBJ2-5|NA|TRBV3-1/TRBV3-2
TGTGCCAGCAGCCAAGACCATGAAGAGACCCAGTACTTC
CASSQDHEETQYF
>NA|TRBJ1-1|TRBD1|TRBV12-5
TGTGCTAGTGGCCGCCACGTGGGACAGGGACCGAACACTGAAGCTTTCTTT
CASGRHVGQGPNTEAFF
>once|TRBJ2-1|TRBD2|TRBV27
TGTGCCAGCAGTTTAATGGGGGGGCTAGCGGGGATCAATGAGCAGTTCTTC
CASSLMGGLAGINEQFF
>NA|TRBJ1-6|NA|TRBV5-6
TGTGCCAGCAGTTTGACGGCAGGGGAGTCACCCCTCCACTTT
CASSLTAGESPLHF